What follows is one T cell receptor (beta chain) and its context. Expressed TCRB transcripts were sequenced, since all the RNA that had been isolated was reverse transcribed. The table came from immunoSEQ multiplex PCR; TCRdb's copy has only in-frame clones and leaves some out. The repertoire holds roughly 230,000 clones, with over 9.5% as singletons. This CDR3 region has 14 residues. The J segment lost 10 bases and the V segment lost 0 bases, leaving 8 bases of the junction unmatched. Looked up from germline, CDR1 is SGDLS and CDR2 is YYNGEE. The data originate from a study of beta chain features in type 1 diabetes.

The clonotype originates from a woman between 18 and 30 years old in good health. V is TRBV9 and J is TRBJ2-7; 9 nucleotides match TRBD2. Sequencing used naive CD4+ T cells from blood. CDR3 DNA sequence: TGTGCCAGCAGCGTAGGAGCAGCGGGAGGAAGTCAGTACTTC. Protein: CASSVGAAGGSQYF.